The present TCR beta chain was sequenced within a study of blood T cells in healthy people across ages. Germline V gene lookup returns CDR1 SGHTA and CDR2 FQGNSA. The length of the CDR3 is 11 residues. V lost 5 bases to trimming and J lost 14 bases; unmatched junction nucleotides: 5. PCR was performed a second time for roughly 6 to 12 cycles using a sample-barcoded 5' primer and a J-beta primer mix. Per sample, CDR3-containing paired-end reads numbered at least 3 million. Each CDR3 protein gets one entry after TCRdb re-called the 5' RACE reads with MiXCR. The sample contains about 730,000 distinct CDR3 sequences, roughly 47% of which appear only once. Researchers isolated at least 6.5 million PBMCs per sample. Total RNA extracted from each sample amounted to at least 5 micrograms.

The source of this sequence is a woman aged 55-69 years in good health. Source material: blood. The V gene is TRBV7-2, the J gene TRBJ2-1, with 8 bases matching TRBD2. The CDR3 protein is CASSLGTRKFF. For the CDR3, the DNA is TGTGCCAGCAGCCTCGGGACTAGAAAGTTCTTC.